What follows are 4 T cell receptor beta chains derived from one specimen sequenced in a study of T cell repertoires in cytomegalovirus infection (dated by TCRdb to the late 2010s). The reads were generated on an Illumina HiSeq 1500. TCRdb trimmed public reads at Q25 via fastp, called clones via MiXCR and kept in-frame beta chains. Each CDR3 protein appears once, grouped with its most common genes and DNA. The sample has 350,000 to 500,000 distinct CDR3 sequences on record, roughly 31% of them singletons. Roughly 13% of the sample rests with the top ten. The material sequenced was PBMCs. The receptors shown here come from a human donor in good health (CMV status not recorded). Some clones in this sample may be carry-over from other donors' samples.

This clonotype was picked up many times. The chain has TRBV6-1 and TRBJ2-1; unclear D gene. This CDR3 comprises 15 residues. V gave up 6 bases and J gave up 4 bases, with 16 bases separating them. Per germline, CDR1 MNHNS and CDR2 SASEGT. CDR3 nucleotides: TGTGCCAGCAGAGCCCGGATAGGGCTTTACAATGAGCAGTTCTTC. This translates into CASRARIGLYNEQFF.

The chain links TRBV4-1 to TRBJ1-1, with TRBD1 as a possible D gene (5 bases). With 2 bases removed from V and 8 bases from J, the gap between germline ends came to 18 bases. This CDR3 is 15 amino acids long. The germline V gene has CDR1 MGHRA and CDR2 YSYEKL. The CDR3 DNA follows: TGCGCCAGCAGCCAAAACCGGGGGTGGGTTGTCGAAGCTTTCTTT. Translating it yields CASSQNRGWVVEAFF.

The rearrangement joins TRBV20-1 to TRBJ2-7, with 8 bases that match TRBD1. This CDR3 is built from 16 residues. From germline, CDR1 is DFQATT and CDR2 SNEGSKA (reference sequence). V trimming: 1 base; J trimming: 3 bases; junction bases outside the gene matches: 11. CDR3 nucleotide sequence: TGCAGTGCTAGAGGTGACGGACAGGGAGTCCACTACGAGCAGTACTTC. Its translation is CSARGDGQGVHYEQYF.

The table lists this clonotype with a few counts. The gene calls are TRBV2 and TRBJ1-1; a possible D gene is TRBD1 (6 bases). CDR1 and CDR2 (germline): SNHLY, FYNNEI. This CDR3 is built from 14 residues. V lost 3 bases and J lost 1, with 9 bases in between. The CDR3 sequence: CASSERGPNTEAFF. DNA for the CDR3: TGTGCCAGCAGTGAGCGGGGGCCGAACACTGAAGCTTTCTTT.